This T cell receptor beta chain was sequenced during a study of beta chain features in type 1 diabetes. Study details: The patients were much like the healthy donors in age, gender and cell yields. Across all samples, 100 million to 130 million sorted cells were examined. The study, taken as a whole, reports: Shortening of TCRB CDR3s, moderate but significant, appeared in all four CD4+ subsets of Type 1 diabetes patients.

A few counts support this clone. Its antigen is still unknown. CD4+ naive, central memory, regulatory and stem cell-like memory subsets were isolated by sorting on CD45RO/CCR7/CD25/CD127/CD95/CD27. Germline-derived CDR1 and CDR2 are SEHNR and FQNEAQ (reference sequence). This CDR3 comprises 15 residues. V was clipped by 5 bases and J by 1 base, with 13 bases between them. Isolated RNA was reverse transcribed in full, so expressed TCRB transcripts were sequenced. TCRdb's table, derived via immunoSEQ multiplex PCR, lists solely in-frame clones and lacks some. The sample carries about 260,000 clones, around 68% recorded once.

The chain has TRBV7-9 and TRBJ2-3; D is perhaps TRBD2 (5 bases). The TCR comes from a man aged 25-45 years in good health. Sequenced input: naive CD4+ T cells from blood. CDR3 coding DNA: TGTGCCAGCAGCGACTATAACCCCGGCACAGATACGCAGTATTTT. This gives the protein CASSDYNPGTDTQYF. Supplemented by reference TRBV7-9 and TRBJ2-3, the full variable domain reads DTGVSQNPRHKITKRGQNVTFRCDPISEHNRLYWYRQTLGQGPEFLTYFQNEAQLEKSRLLSDRFSAERPKGSFSTLEIQRTEQGDSAMYLCASSDYNPGTDTQYFGPGTRLTVL.